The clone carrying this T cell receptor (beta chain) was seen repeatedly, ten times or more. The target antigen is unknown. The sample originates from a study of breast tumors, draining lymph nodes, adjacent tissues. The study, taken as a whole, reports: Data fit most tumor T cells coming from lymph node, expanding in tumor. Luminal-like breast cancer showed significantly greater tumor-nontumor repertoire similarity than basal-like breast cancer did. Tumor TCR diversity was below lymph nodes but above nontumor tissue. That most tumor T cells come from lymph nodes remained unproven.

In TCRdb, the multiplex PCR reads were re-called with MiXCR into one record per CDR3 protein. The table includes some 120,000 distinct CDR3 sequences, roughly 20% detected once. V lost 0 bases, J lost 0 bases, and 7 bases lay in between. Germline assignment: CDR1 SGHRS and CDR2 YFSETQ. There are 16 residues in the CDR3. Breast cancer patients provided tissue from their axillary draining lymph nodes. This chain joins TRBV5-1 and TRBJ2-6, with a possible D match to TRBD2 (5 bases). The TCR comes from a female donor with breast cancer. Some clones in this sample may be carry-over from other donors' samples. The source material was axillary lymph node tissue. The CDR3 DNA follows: TGCGCCAGCAGCTTGGACGGGATCTCTGGGGCCAACGTCCTGACTTTC. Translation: CASSLDGISGANVLTF. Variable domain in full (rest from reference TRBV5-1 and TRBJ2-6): KAGVTQTPRYLIKTRGQQVTLSCSPISGHRSVSWYQQTPGQGLQFLFEYFSETQRNKGNFPGRFSGRQFSNSRSEMNVSTLELGDSALYLCASSLDGISGANVLTFGAGSRLTVL.